A selection of T cell receptor beta chains follows, all from one sample in a study of blood T cell repertoires in COVID-19. Only in-frame clones appear in the TCRdb table, and some are missing; sequencing was by immunoSEQ multiplex PCR. The table includes about 380,000 clones, more than 65% detected once. Sequenced input: peripheral blood. The source of these receptors is a human donor with acute or convalescent COVID-19. The donor label of this sample is uncertain. The CDR3 runs from the conserved cysteine through the conserved F or W. A D gene is named only where the DNA matches it firmly. Size tells how often a clone was seen (once, few, many) or the class of an expanded clone, and some rows leave it out.

v_call: TRBV19
d_call: TRBD2
clone_size: -
j_call: TRBJ2-3
cdr3_aa: CASSRGTTTDTQYF
cdr3_nt: TGTGCCAGTAGTAGGGGGACTACCACAGATACGCAGTATTTT

v_call: TRBV6-2/TRBV6-3
d_call: -
clone_size: -
j_call: TRBJ1-2
cdr3_aa: CASSYHPGGYTF
cdr3_nt: TGTGCCAGCAGTTACCATCCGGGGGGCTACACCTTC

v_call: TRBV20-1
d_call: TRBD2
clone_size: once
j_call: TRBJ2-1
cdr3_aa: CSASALAARYEQFF
cdr3_nt: TGCAGTGCTAGTGCGCTAGCGGCTAGGTATGAGCAGTTCTTC

v_call: TRBV18
d_call: -
clone_size: -
j_call: TRBJ2-7
cdr3_aa: CASSPVGTGEQYF
cdr3_nt: TGTGCCAGCTCACCAGTTGGGACTGGGGAGCAGTACTTC

v_call: TRBV5-1
d_call: TRBD2
clone_size: -
j_call: TRBJ2-1
cdr3_aa: CASSLLAGGYNEQFF
cdr3_nt: TGCGCCAGCAGCTTGCTAGCGGGAGGCTACAATGAGCAGTTCTTC

v_call: TRBV5-1
d_call: -
clone_size: -
j_call: TRBJ2-1
cdr3_aa: CASSGGRGVNNEQFF
cdr3_nt: TGCGCCAGCAGCGGAGGGCGTGGTGTGAACAATGAGCAGTTCTTC

v_call: TRBV4-1
d_call: -
clone_size: -
j_call: TRBJ1-4
cdr3_aa: CASSPAPTGTTNEKLFF
cdr3_nt: TGCGCCAGCAGCCCTGCGCCAACCGGGACAACTAATGAAAAACTGTTTTTT

v_call: TRBV5-1
d_call: -
clone_size: -
j_call: TRBJ2-1
cdr3_aa: CASSLDGGSYNEQFF
cdr3_nt: TGCGCCAGCAGCTTGGATGGGGGGAGCTACAATGAGCAGTTCTTC

v_call: TRBV9
d_call: -
clone_size: -
j_call: TRBJ2-7
cdr3_aa: CASSVTSNSYEQYF
cdr3_nt: TGTGCCAGCAGCGTAACGAGTAACTCCTACGAGCAGTACTTC

v_call: TRBV27
d_call: -
clone_size: -
j_call: TRBJ1-5
cdr3_aa: CASSSPPGRGSNQPQHF
cdr3_nt: TGTGCCAGCAGTTCCCCCCCGGGGAGGGGGAGCAATCAGCCCCAGCATTTT

v_call: TRBV11-2
d_call: -
clone_size: -
j_call: TRBJ2-6
cdr3_aa: CASSSHSGANVLTF
cdr3_nt: TGTGCCAGCAGCTCCCACTCTGGGGCCAACGTCCTGACTTTC

v_call: TRBV5-5
d_call: -
clone_size: -
j_call: TRBJ1-2
cdr3_aa: CASSQRTTYGYTF
cdr3_nt: TGTGCCAGCAGTCAGAGGACAACCTATGGCTACACCTTC

v_call: TRBV18
d_call: -
clone_size: -
j_call: TRBJ1-6
cdr3_aa: CASSPPKVGTLNSPLHF
cdr3_nt: TGTGCCAGCTCACCGCCCAAAGTTGGCACACTAAATTCACCCCTCCACTTT

v_call: TRBV6-5
d_call: TRBD1
clone_size: -
j_call: TRBJ1-5
cdr3_aa: CASSLYRGNQPQHF
cdr3_nt: TGTGCCAGCAGTTTGTACAGGGGTAATCAGCCCCAGCATTTT

v_call: TRBV19
d_call: -
clone_size: -
j_call: TRBJ1-5
cdr3_aa: CASGELLNRGNQHF
cdr3_nt: TGTGCCAGTGGGGAGCTTTTGAATCGTGGGAACCAGCATTTT

v_call: TRBV3-1/TRBV3-2
d_call: TRBD1
clone_size: -
j_call: TRBJ2-3
cdr3_aa: CASRPRGQGDTQYF
cdr3_nt: TGTGCCAGCAGACCTAGGGGGCAGGGAGATACGCAGTATTTT

v_call: TRBV4-1
d_call: TRBD1
clone_size: -
j_call: TRBJ1-3
cdr3_aa: CASSLETGVYSGNTIYF
cdr3_nt: TGCGCCAGCAGCCTAGAAACAGGGGTCTACTCTGGAAACACCATATATTTT

v_call: TRBV30
d_call: TRBD1
clone_size: -
j_call: TRBJ2-7
cdr3_aa: CAWSVQTGIVYEQYF
cdr3_nt: TGTGCCTGGAGTGTACAGACAGGGATTGTGTACGAGCAGTACTTC

v_call: TRBV5-4
d_call: TRBD1
clone_size: once
j_call: TRBJ2-1
cdr3_aa: CASSSRQGDGNEQFF
cdr3_nt: TGTGCCAGCAGCTCCAGACAGGGGGATGGGAATGAGCAGTTCTTC

v_call: TRBV28
d_call: -
clone_size: once
j_call: TRBJ1-5
cdr3_aa: CASSLKQGTEPQHF
cdr3_nt: TGTGCCAGCAGTCTAAAACAGGGCACGGAGCCCCAGCATTTT

v_call: TRBV25-1
d_call: TRBD2
clone_size: -
j_call: TRBJ2-7
cdr3_aa: CASSESGTNEQYF
cdr3_nt: TGTGCCAGCAGTGAATCCGGGACTAACGAGCAGTACTTC

v_call: TRBV11-2
d_call: -
clone_size: -
j_call: TRBJ1-2
cdr3_aa: CASSFNRVGGYTF
cdr3_nt: TGTGCCAGCAGCTTCAACAGGGTTGGTGGCTACACCTTC

v_call: TRBV4-1
d_call: -
clone_size: -
j_call: TRBJ1-5
cdr3_aa: CASSQVVQPLGRNQPQHF
cdr3_nt: TGCGCCAGCAGCCAAGTTGTTCAACCGCTTGGGCGCAATCAGCCCCAGCATTTT

v_call: TRBV27
d_call: TRBD1
clone_size: many
j_call: TRBJ2-2
cdr3_aa: CASSPRQGAAGELFF
cdr3_nt: TGTGCCAGCAGTCCAAGACAGGGGGCCGCCGGGGAGCTGTTTTTT

v_call: TRBV6-1
d_call: TRBD2
clone_size: -
j_call: TRBJ2-2
cdr3_aa: CASSEGLAEGIGELFF
cdr3_nt: TGTGCCAGCAGTGAAGGACTAGCGGAGGGAATCGGGGAGCTGTTTTTT

v_call: TRBV30
d_call: -
clone_size: -
j_call: TRBJ1-2
cdr3_aa: CAWGQPGVGGYTF
cdr3_nt: TGTGCCTGGGGGCAGCCCGGGGTAGGTGGCTACACCTTC

v_call: TRBV3-1/TRBV3-2
d_call: TRBD1
clone_size: -
j_call: TRBJ1-6
cdr3_aa: CASSPTGQSNSPLHF
cdr3_nt: TGTGCCAGCAGCCCGACGGGACAGAGTAATTCACCCCTCCACTTT

v_call: TRBV18
d_call: -
clone_size: -
j_call: TRBJ2-7
cdr3_aa: CASSNSYEQYF
cdr3_nt: TGTGCCAGCTCTAACTCCTACGAGCAGTACTTC

v_call: TRBV7-2
d_call: TRBD1
clone_size: -
j_call: TRBJ1-2
cdr3_aa: CASSHRGRGIGYTF
cdr3_nt: TGTGCCAGCAGTCATAGGGGGCGCGGGATCGGCTACACCTTC

v_call: TRBV6-1
d_call: -
clone_size: -
j_call: TRBJ2-7
cdr3_aa: CASRGTQTSYEQYF
cdr3_nt: TGTGCCAGCAGGGGGACACAAACCTCCTACGAGCAGTACTTC

v_call: TRBV5-1
d_call: TRBD1
clone_size: few
j_call: TRBJ2-2
cdr3_aa: CASSSGQGAPTGELFF
cdr3_nt: TGCGCCAGCAGCTCGGGACAGGGGGCGCCCACCGGGGAGCTGTTTTTT

v_call: TRBV30
d_call: -
clone_size: -
j_call: TRBJ1-5
cdr3_aa: CAWRTNSGQPQHF
cdr3_nt: TGTGCCTGGAGGACAAACAGCGGCCAGCCCCAGCATTTT

v_call: TRBV5-1
d_call: -
clone_size: -
j_call: TRBJ2-7
cdr3_aa: CASSLVVSNEQYF
cdr3_nt: TGCGCCAGCAGCTTGGTAGTATCGAACGAGCAGTACTTC

v_call: TRBV2
d_call: TRBD2
clone_size: -
j_call: TRBJ2-3
cdr3_aa: CASSALWGISGSTDTQYF
cdr3_nt: TGTGCCAGCAGCGCCCTTTGGGGGATTAGCGGGAGCACAGATACGCAGTATTTT

v_call: TRBV2
d_call: TRBD1
clone_size: -
j_call: TRBJ1-1
cdr3_aa: CASRRGQAMNTEAFF
cdr3_nt: TGTGCCAGCAGGAGGGGACAGGCCATGAACACTGAAGCTTTCTTT

v_call: TRBV28
d_call: -
clone_size: few
j_call: TRBJ1-2
cdr3_aa: CASSSSEGVYGYTF
cdr3_nt: TGTGCCAGCAGTTCATCGGAAGGGGTCTATGGCTACACCTTC

v_call: TRBV30
d_call: TRBD2
clone_size: once
j_call: TRBJ2-5
cdr3_aa: CAWMVAGVGTQYF
cdr3_nt: TGTGCCTGGATGGTAGCGGGAGTTGGGACCCAGTACTTC

v_call: TRBV6-5
d_call: -
clone_size: -
j_call: TRBJ1-1
cdr3_aa: CASSYSLIELAFF
cdr3_nt: TGTGCCAGCAGTTACTCGTTAATTGAGTTAGCTTTCTTT

v_call: TRBV12-5
d_call: TRBD1
clone_size: -
j_call: TRBJ2-5
cdr3_aa: CASGLVGAGGSKETQYF
cdr3_nt: TGTGCTAGTGGTTTGGTAGGGGCAGGGGGCTCGAAAGAGACCCAGTACTTC

v_call: TRBV7-9
d_call: TRBD1
clone_size: -
j_call: TRBJ1-3
cdr3_aa: CASSPRRQGINTIYF
cdr3_nt: TGTGCCAGCAGCCCCCGGCGACAGGGAATAAACACCATATATTTT

v_call: TRBV19
d_call: TRBD1
clone_size: -
j_call: TRBJ2-1
cdr3_aa: CASRSDGTVYNEQFF
cdr3_nt: TGTGCCAGTAGAAGTGACGGGACAGTATACAATGAGCAGTTCTTC

v_call: TRBV4-2
d_call: TRBD2
clone_size: -
j_call: TRBJ2-1
cdr3_aa: CASSPLAGQVQFF
cdr3_nt: TGTGCCAGCAGCCCACTAGCGGGACAAGTGCAGTTCTTC

v_call: TRBV7-9
d_call: -
clone_size: once
j_call: TRBJ1-1
cdr3_aa: CASSLVQVFTEAFF
cdr3_nt: TGTGCCAGCAGCTTAGTTCAGGTTTTCACTGAAGCTTTCTTT

v_call: TRBV29-1
d_call: -
clone_size: -
j_call: TRBJ1-4
cdr3_aa: CSVASTATNEKLFF
cdr3_nt: TGCAGCGTTGCAAGCACGGCAACTAATGAAAAACTGTTTTTT

v_call: TRBV6-5
d_call: -
clone_size: -
j_call: TRBJ1-4
cdr3_aa: CASGNRDEKLFF
cdr3_nt: TGTGCCAGCGGGAACAGGGATGAAAAACTGTTTTTT

v_call: TRBV5-1
d_call: TRBD1
clone_size: -
j_call: TRBJ1-2
cdr3_aa: CASSSGQGAYGYTF
cdr3_nt: TGCGCCAGCAGCTCAGGACAGGGGGCATATGGCTACACCTTC